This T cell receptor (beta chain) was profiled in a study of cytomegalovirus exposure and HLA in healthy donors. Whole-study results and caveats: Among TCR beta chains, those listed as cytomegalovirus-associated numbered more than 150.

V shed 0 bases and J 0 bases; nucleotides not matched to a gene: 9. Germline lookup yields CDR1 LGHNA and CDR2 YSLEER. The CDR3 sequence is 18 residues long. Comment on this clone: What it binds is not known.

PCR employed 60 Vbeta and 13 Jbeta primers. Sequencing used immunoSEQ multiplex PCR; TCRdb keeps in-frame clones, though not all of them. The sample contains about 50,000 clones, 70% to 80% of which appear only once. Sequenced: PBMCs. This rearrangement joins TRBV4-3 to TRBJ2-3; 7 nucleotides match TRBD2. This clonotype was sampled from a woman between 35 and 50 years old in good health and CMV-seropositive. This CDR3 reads CASSQDLAGDRSTDTQYF. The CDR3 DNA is TGCGCCAGCAGCCAAGATTTGGCGGGAGACCGAAGCACAGATACGCAGTATTTT.